The 10 T cell receptor beta chains given below trace back to one sample, sequenced in a study of blood T cell repertoires in COVID-19. The data were produced by immunoSEQ multiplex PCR, yet TCRdb's version contains in-frame clones alone and is incomplete. The sample lists 260,000 or so clones; around 84% were seen once. The sequencing input was PBMCs or T cells enriched from blood (not recorded which). Receptors originate from a man younger than 35 who had recovered from COVID-19.

The gene calls are TRBV2 and TRBJ1-2; no clear D gene. Germline CDR1 SNHLY, CDR2 FYNNEI. Trimming took 3 bases from V and 8 from J, leaving 10 bases between them. The CDR3 runs 12 residues. The CDR3 DNA is TGTGCCAGCAGTGAGCAGGTTATGGGCTACACCTTC. Its protein is CASSEQVMGYTF. Full variable domain (rest looked up from reference TRBV2 and TRBJ1-2): EPEVTQTPSHQVTQMGQEVILRCVPISNHLYFYWYRQILGQKVEFLVSFYNNEISEKSEIFDDQFSVERPDGSNFTLKIRSTKLEDSAMYFCASSEQVMGYTFGSGTRLTVV.

This chain uses TRBV7-3 with TRBJ2-7; maybe TRBD1 (5 bases). With 5 bases removed from V and 0 bases from J, the gap between germline ends came to 8 bases. The CDR3 has 13 amino acids. Germline V lookup: CDR1 SGHTA, CDR2 FQGTGA. The CDR3 reads CASSQGSSYEQYF. CDR3 coding DNA: TGTGCCAGCAGCCAGGGTAGCTCCTACGAGCAGTACTTC.

The chain couples TRBV28 to TRBJ1-2, with 8 bases fitting TRBD1. CDR1 MDHEN and CDR2 SYDVKM come from the germline V gene. This CDR3 region has 15 residues. Germline trimming cut 4 bases from V and 4 bases from J; bases unmatched to any gene: 8. The chain's CDR3 is CASSYETGGVYGYTF. CDR3 DNA sequence: TGTGCCAGCAGTTACGAAACAGGGGGTGTCTATGGCTACACCTTC.

The V gene is TRBV2, the J gene TRBJ1-5; 11 bases match TRBD1. Losses at the gene ends were 6 bases for V and 6 bases for J; bases not matched to a gene: 4. CDR3 size: 14 residues. Germline V lookup: CDR1 SNHLY, CDR2 FYNNEI. The CDR3 sequence is CASSGQGASQPQHF. The CDR3, as DNA: TGTGCCAGCAGCGGACAGGGGGCAAGTCAGCCCCAGCATTTT. The entire variable domain, with the rest obtained from reference TRBV2 and TRBJ1-5, is as follows: EPEVTQTPSHQVTQMGQEVILRCVPISNHLYFYWYRQILGQKVEFLVSFYNNEISEKSEIFDDQFSVERPDGSNFTLKIRSTKLEDSAMYFCASSGQGASQPQHFGDGTRLSIL.

The V gene is TRBV29-1, the J gene TRBJ2-1, with TRBD2 identical over 10 bases. With 0 bases clipped from V and 9 bases from J, the junction kept 11 bases outside the gene matches. Germline V CDR1 and CDR2: SQVTM, ANQGSEA. The CDR3 extends over 16 amino acids. CDR3 in DNA: TGCAGCGTTGAAGATTCATCCCTAGCGGGAGCCAGTGAGCAGTTCTTC. Residues: CSVEDSSLAGASEQFF.

V gene TRBV4-1 combines with J gene TRBJ2-3; weak D call: TRBD1 (6 bases). Germline V CDR1 and CDR2: MGHRA, YSYEKL. The CDR3 has 16 residues. V lost 1 base and J 2 bases, leaving 13 bases between the germline ends. The CDR3 DNA reads TGCGCCAGCAGCCAAGGCCTCGGACAGATCACAGATACGCAGTATTTT. It codes for CASSQGLGQITDTQYF.

The gene calls are TRBV13 and TRBJ2-1, with D possibly being TRBD1 (6 bases). Looked up from germline, CDR1 is PRHDT and CDR2 is FYEKMQ (reference sequence). The CDR3 totals 16 residues. V was clipped by 5 bases and J by 9 bases, with 23 bases between them. This CDR3 reads CASSTPGDPGVGEQFF. The CDR3 DNA follows: TGTGCCAGCAGCACCCCAGGGGACCCTGGGGTCGGTGAGCAGTTCTTC.

V usage is TRBV9 and J usage is TRBJ2-1; TRBD2 agrees at 13 bases. Losses at the gene ends were 3 bases for V and 3 bases for J; bases not matched to a gene: 3. Per germline, CDR1 SGDLS and CDR2 YYNGEE. The CDR3 covers 16 residues. The CDR3 sequence: CASSAGLAGVYNEQFF. In nucleotides, the CDR3 is TGTGCCAGCAGCGCCGGACTAGCGGGAGTCTACAATGAGCAGTTCTTC.

This clone was seen once. The chain links TRBV6-6 to TRBJ2-6; a possible D gene is TRBD2 (6 bases). Germline V gene sequence: CDR1 MNHNY, CDR2 SVGAGI (reference sequence). Trimming pared 7 bases from V and 2 bases from J, leaving 6 bases between. This CDR3 comprises 13 residues. The CDR3 sequence is CASTGAGANVLTF. The CDR3 region has the DNA TGTGCCAGCACGGGGGCTGGGGCCAACGTCCTGACTTTC.

The J gene is TRBJ1-2, the V gene TRBV27, with D perhaps matching TRBD1 (6 bases). V lost 0 bases, J lost 7 bases, and 12 bases lay in between. Germline CDR1 and CDR2: MNHEY and SMNVEV (reference sequence). This CDR3 has 14 amino acids. The CDR3 sequence is CASSLSTTGLGYTF. The CDR3 nucleotides are TGTGCCAGCAGTTTATCAACTACAGGGCTTGGCTACACCTTC.